This record covers a single T cell receptor (beta chain). The target antigen is unknown. Data came from immunoSEQ multiplex PCR; TCRdb stores just in-frame clones and leaves some out. Of about 110,000 clones in the sample, about 92% were seen once. This entry comes from a study of graft-versus-host responses after intestinal transplantation. Across the study: Recipients received multivisceral, liver-intestinal, or isolated intestinal transplants. All recipients were given anti-thymocyte globulin induction, and tacrolimus and steroids were then administered for three to four years. Study-level findings and limits: Graft-versus-host to host-versus-graft clonal ratios in allografts were high in patients with graft-donor T cell macrochimerism. The highest levels of circulating GvH clones went along with early declines in HvG clones after transplant.

V lost 0 bases, J lost 0 bases, and 11 bases stayed unmatched. The CDR3 is made up of 18 amino acids. Germline V gene lookup returns CDR1 SGDLS and CDR2 YYNGEE. The genes are TRBV9 and TRBJ2-5; 7 bases are a match to TRBD2. The receptor was derived from a human donor who was the organ donor for an intestinal transplant. This specimen was unstimulated CD8+ T cells sorted from spleen or lymph node cells, taken before transplant. CDR3 loop: CASSVGPFASGDQETQYF. The DNA for the CDR3 is TGTGCCAGCAGCGTAGGCCCCTTCGCTAGCGGCGACCAAGAGACCCAGTACTTC. The complete variable domain, with remaining parts taken from reference TRBV9 and TRBJ2-5, reads DSGVTQTPKHLITATGQRVTLRCSPRSGDLSVYWYQQSLDQGLQFLIQYYNGEERAKGNILERFSAQQFPDLHSELNLSSLELGDSALYFCASSVGPFASGDQETQYFGPGTRLLVL.